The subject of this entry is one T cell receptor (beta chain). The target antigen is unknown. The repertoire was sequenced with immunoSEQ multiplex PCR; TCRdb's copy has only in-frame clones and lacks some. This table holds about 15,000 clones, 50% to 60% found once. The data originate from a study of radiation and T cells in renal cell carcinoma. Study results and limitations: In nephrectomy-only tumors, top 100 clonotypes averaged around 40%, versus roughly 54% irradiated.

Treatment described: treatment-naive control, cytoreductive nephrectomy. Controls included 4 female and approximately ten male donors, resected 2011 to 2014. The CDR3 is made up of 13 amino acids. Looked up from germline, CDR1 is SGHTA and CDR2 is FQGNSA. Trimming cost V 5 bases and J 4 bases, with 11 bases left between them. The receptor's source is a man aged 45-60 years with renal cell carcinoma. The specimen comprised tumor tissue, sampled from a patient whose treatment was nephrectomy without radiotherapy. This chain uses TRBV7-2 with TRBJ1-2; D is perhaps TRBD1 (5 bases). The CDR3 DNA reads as TGTGCCAGCAGCCTGGGGGGGATCTATGGCTACACCTTC. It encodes CASSLGGIYGYTF.